This T cell receptor beta chain appears in the sequencing data of a study of blood T cells in healthy people across ages. Sample-barcoded 5' priming and a J-beta primer mix drove a second PCR of roughly 7 to 11 cycles. TCRdb independently ran MiXCR on the 5' RACE reads; one entry per CDR3 protein. The data contain fewer than 800,000 distinct CDR3 sequences, about 34% of them singletons. Overall study findings and caveats: For the donors, CMV status was unknown and possibly confounded expanded clonotype changes.

There are 14 residues in the CDR3. Unmatched junction bases numbered 1, after V lost 2 bases and J lost 7 bases. CDR1 is DFQATT and CDR2 is SNEGSKA in the germline V gene (reference sequence). On this clonotype itself: What it binds is not known.

V gene TRBV20-1 combines with J gene TRBJ2-1, with 14 bases that match TRBD2. The sequence came from a woman aged 80 or over in good health. The sequenced sample consisted of blood. The CDR3 DNA is TGCAGTGCTAGAAGGACTAGCGGGGGGAATGAGCAGTTCTTC. It is translated as CSARRTSGGNEQFF.